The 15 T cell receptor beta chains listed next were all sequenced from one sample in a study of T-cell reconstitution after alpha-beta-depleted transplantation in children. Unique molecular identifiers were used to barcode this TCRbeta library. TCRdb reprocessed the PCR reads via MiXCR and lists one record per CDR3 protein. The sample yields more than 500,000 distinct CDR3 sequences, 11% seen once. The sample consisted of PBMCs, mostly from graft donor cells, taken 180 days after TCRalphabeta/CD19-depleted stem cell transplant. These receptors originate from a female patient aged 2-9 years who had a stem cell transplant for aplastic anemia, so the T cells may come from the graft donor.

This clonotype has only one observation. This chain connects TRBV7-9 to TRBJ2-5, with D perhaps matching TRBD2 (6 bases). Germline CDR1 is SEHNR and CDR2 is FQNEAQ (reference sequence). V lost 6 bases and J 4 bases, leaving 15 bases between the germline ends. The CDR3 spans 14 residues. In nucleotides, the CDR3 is TGTGCCAGCAGATACCGACTAGAACGAGAGACCCAGTACTTC. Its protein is CASRYRLERETQYF.

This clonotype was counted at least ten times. The CDR3 sequence is CSVTMDSSNQPQHF. The CDR3 DNA follows: TGCAGCGTTACGATGGACAGTAGCAATCAGCCCCAGCATTTT. This rearrangement joins TRBV29-1 to TRBJ1-5; maybe TRBD1 (6 bases). The length of the CDR3 is 14 residues. V was pared by 5 bases and J by 0 bases, with 11 bases between. Germline V gives CDR1 SQVTM, CDR2 ANQGSEA.

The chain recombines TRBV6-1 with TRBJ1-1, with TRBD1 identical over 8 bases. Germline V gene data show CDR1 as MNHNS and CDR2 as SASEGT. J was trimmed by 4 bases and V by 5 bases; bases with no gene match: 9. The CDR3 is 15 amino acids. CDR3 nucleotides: TGTGCCAGCAGTCCACGACAGGGGCCAGGCACTGAAGCTTTCTTT. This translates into CASSPRQGPGTEAFF.

The CDR3 DNA follows: TGTGCCAGCAGCCAAAGCGGGGGCACAGATACGCAGTATTTT. It codes for CASSQSGGTDTQYF. This rearrangement joins TRBV7-2 to TRBJ2-3; 7 nucleotides align to TRBD2. Germline trimming cut 5 bases from V and 1 base from J; bases unmatched to any gene: 3. The CDR3 has 14 residues. Germline CDR1 and CDR2: SGHTA and FQGNSA. Variable domain in full (rest from reference TRBV7-2 and TRBJ2-3): GAGVSQSPSNKVTEKGKDVELRCDPISGHTALYWYRQSLGQGLEFLIYFQGNSAPDKSGLPSDRFSAERTGGSVSTLTIQRTQQEDSAVYLCASSQSGGTDTQYFGPGTRLTVL.

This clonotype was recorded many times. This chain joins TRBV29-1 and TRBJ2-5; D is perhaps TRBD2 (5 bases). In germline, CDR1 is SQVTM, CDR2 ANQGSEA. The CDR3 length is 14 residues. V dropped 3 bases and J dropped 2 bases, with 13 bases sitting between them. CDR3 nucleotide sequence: TGCAGCGTTGATCTTCGAGGGCCTCAAGAGACCCAGTACTTC. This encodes CSVDLRGPQETQYF.

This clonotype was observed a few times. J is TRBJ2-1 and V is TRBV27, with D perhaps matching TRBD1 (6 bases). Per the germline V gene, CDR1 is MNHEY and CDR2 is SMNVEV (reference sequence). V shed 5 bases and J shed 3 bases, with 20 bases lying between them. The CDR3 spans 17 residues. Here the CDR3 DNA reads TGTGCCAGCAGTCCACAAACGTCCGGGACAAACTACAATGAGCAGTTCTTC. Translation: CASSPQTSGTNYNEQFF.

This CDR3 is CASSLAPDGNTEAFF. The CDR3 bases are TGTGCCAGCAGCTTAGCCCCTGACGGGAACACTGAAGCTTTCTTT. This sequence joins TRBV7-2 and TRBJ1-1; unclear D gene. Deletions cut 0 bases from V and 1 base from J, with 9 bases between. There are 15 residues in the CDR3. CDR1 and CDR2 (germline): SGHTA, FQGNSA.

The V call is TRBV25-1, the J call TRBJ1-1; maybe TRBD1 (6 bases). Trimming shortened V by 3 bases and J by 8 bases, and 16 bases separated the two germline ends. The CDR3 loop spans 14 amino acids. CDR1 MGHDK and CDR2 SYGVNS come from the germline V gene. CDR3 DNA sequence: TGTGCCAGCAGTGACAGGGGTTTCGGCAGGGAAGCTTTCTTT. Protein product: CASSDRGFGREAFF.

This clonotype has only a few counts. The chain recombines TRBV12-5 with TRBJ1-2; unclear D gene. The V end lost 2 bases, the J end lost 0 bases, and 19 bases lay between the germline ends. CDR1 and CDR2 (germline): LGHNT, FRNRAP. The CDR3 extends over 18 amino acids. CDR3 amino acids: CASGLYPTGGPTNYGYTF. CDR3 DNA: TGTGCTAGTGGTTTGTACCCTACGGGCGGGCCCACTAACTATGGCTACACCTTC.

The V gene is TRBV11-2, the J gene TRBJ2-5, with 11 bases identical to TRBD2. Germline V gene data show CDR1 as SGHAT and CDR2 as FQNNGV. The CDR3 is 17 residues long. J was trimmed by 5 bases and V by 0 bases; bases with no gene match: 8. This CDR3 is CASSLDVAGGPGETQYF. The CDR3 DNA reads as TGTGCCAGCAGCTTAGATGTAGCGGGAGGGCCGGGGGAGACCCAGTACTTC.

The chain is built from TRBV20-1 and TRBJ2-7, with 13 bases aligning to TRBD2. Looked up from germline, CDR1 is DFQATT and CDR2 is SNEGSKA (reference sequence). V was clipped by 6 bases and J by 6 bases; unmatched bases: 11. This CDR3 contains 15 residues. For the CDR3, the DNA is TGCAGTGCCCCAAAGAGGACTAGCGGGAGTACCGAGCAGTACTTC. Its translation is CSAPKRTSGSTEQYF.

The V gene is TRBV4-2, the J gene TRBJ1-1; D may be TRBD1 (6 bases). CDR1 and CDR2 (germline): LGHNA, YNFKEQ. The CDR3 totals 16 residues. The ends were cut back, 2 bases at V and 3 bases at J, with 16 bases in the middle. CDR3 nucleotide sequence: TGTGCCAGCAGCCAAACAGAGCGGAACAGGGACACTGAAGCTTTCTTT. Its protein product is CASSQTERNRDTEAFF.

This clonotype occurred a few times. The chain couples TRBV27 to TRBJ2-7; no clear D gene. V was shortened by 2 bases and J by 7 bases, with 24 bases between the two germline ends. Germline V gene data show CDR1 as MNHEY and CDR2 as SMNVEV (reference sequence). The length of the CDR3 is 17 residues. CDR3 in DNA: TGTGCCAGCAGTTTAGCGACGGACCTCCCAAGACCCATAGAGCAGTACTTC. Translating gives CASSLATDLPRPIEQYF.

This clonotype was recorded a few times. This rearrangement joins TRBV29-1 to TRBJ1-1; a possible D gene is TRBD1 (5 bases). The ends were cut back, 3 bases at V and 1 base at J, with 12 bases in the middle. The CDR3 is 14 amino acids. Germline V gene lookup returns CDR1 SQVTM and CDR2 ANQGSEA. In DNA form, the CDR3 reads TGCAGCGTTGAGGTTTTGGGGGGGAACACTGAAGCTTTCTTT. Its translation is CSVEVLGGNTEAFF.

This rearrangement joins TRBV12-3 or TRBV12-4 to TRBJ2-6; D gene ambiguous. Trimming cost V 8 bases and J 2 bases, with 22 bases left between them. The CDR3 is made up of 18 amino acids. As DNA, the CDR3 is TGTGCCAGCGGTCGATCCGGGTCCGCCCCCCCTGGGGCCAACGTCCTGACTTTC. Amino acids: CASGRSGSAPPGANVLTF.